A selection of T cell receptor beta chains follows, all from one sample in a study of CD8+ T cells in alopecia areata. Profiling relied on immunoSEQ multiplex PCR, and the TCRdb table lists in-frame clones only, not all of them. The sample shows about 200,000 clones, about 58% of them seen only once. Sequenced material: CD4+ T cells sorted from blood, taken at week 4, from a patient treated with tofacitinib. These receptors all come from a human donor with alopecia areata. CDR3s include the opening cysteine and the closing phenylalanine or tryptophan. D genes are given only for firm matches. The size entry is marked missing in some rows and otherwise reads once, few, many or a size class.

CDR3aa,CDR3nt,j_gene,d_gene,v_gene,abundance
CASSLAERGRYLGTQYF,TGTGCCAGCAGCTTAGCGGAAAGGGGCCGATACCTGGGGACCCAGTACTTC,TRBJ2-5,NA,TRBV7-2,NA
CASSIGSGGLQETQYF,TGCGCCAGCAGCATCGGTAGCGGGGGGCTCCAAGAGACCCAGTACTTC,TRBJ2-5,TRBD2,TRBV5-1,NA
CASRNRGFGQYF,TGTGCCAGCAGAAACAGGGGGTTCGGTCAGTACTTC,TRBJ2-4,TRBD1,TRBV6-1,NA
CASSFGRGNQPQHF,TGTGCCAGCAGTTTCGGGAGGGGCAATCAGCCCCAGCATTTT,TRBJ1-5,NA,TRBV2,few
CASSNHRVNTEAFF,TGTGCCAGCAGTAATCATCGGGTGAACACTGAAGCTTTCTTT,TRBJ1-1,NA,TRBV7-2,few
CAINPDRDHGYTF,TGTGCCATCAACCCAGACAGGGACCATGGCTACACCTTC,TRBJ1-2,TRBD1,TRBV10-3,NA
CSVADLRVTDTQYF,TGCAGCGTTGCGGACCTGCGCGTCACAGATACGCAGTATTTT,TRBJ2-3,NA,TRBV29-1,few
CASSFLGVREQFF,TGTGCCAGCAGCTTCCTTGGGGTCCGTGAGCAGTTCTTC,TRBJ2-1,NA,TRBV11-2,NA
CASSYGGNTGELFF,TGTGCCAGCAGTTATGGTGGGAACACCGGGGAGCTGTTTTTT,TRBJ2-2,NA,TRBV6-6,NA
CASSPQGRGEKLFF,TGTGCCAGCAGCCCTCAGGGTCGTGGGGAAAAACTGTTTTTT,TRBJ1-4,NA,TRBV5-6,few
CSVEETGGIEQYF,TGCAGCGTTGAAGAGACAGGGGGCATCGAGCAGTACTTC,TRBJ2-7,TRBD1,TRBV29-1,NA
CASSQSSGANVLTF,TGTGCCAGCAGCCAAAGCTCTGGGGCCAACGTCCTGACTTTC,TRBJ2-6,NA,TRBV16,few
CASSALAGGPTDTQYF,TGTGCCAGCAGCGCCCTAGCGGGGGGGCCCACAGATACGCAGTATTTT,TRBJ2-3,TRBD2,TRBV9,few
CASSTALAKNIQYF,TGTGCCAGCAGCACAGCACTAGCCAAAAACATTCAGTACTTC,TRBJ2-4,NA,TRBV5-6,NA
CASSLRGDYGYTF,TGCGCCAGCAGCTTGCGGGGTGACTATGGCTACACCTTC,TRBJ1-2,NA,TRBV5-1,few
CAWSPGGAGVIYEQYF,TGTGCCTGGAGCCCCGGGGGTGCGGGGGTCATCTACGAGCAGTACTTC,TRBJ2-7,TRBD2,TRBV30,NA